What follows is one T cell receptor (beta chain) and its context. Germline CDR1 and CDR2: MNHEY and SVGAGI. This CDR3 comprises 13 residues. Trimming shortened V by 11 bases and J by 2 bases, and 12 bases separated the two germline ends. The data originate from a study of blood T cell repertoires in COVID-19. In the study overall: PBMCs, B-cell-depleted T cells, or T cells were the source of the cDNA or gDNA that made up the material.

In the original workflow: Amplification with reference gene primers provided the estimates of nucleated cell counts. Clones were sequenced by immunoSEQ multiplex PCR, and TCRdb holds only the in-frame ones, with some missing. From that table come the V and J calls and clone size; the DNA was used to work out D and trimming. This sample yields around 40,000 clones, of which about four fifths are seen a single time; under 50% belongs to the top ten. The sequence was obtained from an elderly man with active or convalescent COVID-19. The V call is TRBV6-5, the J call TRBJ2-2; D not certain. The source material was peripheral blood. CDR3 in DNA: TGTGCCGTCCGCTCACTAAACACCGGGGAGCTGTTTTTT. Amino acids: CAVRSLNTGELFF.